Below, one TCR beta chain is given with its context. Antigen: not known. The CDR3 has 14 amino acids. Per the germline V gene, CDR1 is SGHTA and CDR2 is FQGNSA. The V and J ends lost 1 base and 2 bases respectively, with 8 bases between them. These data come from a study of T-cell memory formation after mild COVID-19. Findings and caveats of the study: Shrinking CD4+ clones resided mostly in CM and EM, and CD8+ ones in EMRA. Pre-infection memory already had some responding clones, implying cross-reactive memory joined. Later expanders leaned toward CD4+, whereas clones contracting from day 15 to 85 were balanced CD4/CD8.

A 5'RACE reaction primed in the constant segment made cDNA libraries of TCR alpha and TCR beta, and these carried sample barcodes and UMIs. TCRdb re-analysed the 5' RACE reads in MiXCR, keeping a single row per CDR3 protein. The table lists 250,000 or so distinct CDR3 sequences, over 15% of them singletons, with more than 20% in the top ten. The specimen was PBMCs or a T cell subset sorted from them (not recorded which). This chain connects TRBV7-2 to TRBJ1-2; a possible D gene is TRBD1 (5 bases). The sequence derives from a man aged 18 to 29 who had mild COVID-19 (a few samples of this study predate the infection). Cell type and time point are not known. The CDR3 DNA reads TGTGCCAGCAGCTTAGAGGCAGGGAACTATGGCTACACCTTC. It yields the protein CASSLEAGNYGYTF.